This T cell receptor beta chain originates from a study of human T cells and chemical hapten exposure. The study's findings and limits: TCRs above 1 in 1000 frequency did not change with DPC sensitization.

This clonotype was picked up many times. Its specificity is unknown. Per germline, CDR1 SQVTM and CDR2 ANQGSEA. V dropped 4 bases and J dropped 3 bases, with 13 bases sitting between them. The CDR3 runs 14 residues. Time point indicated: pre-sensitization, week 0. Regarding treatment: therapeutic diphenylcyclopropenone sensitization with weekly scalp DPC. Via MiXCR, TCRdb re-called the RACE reads, giving one row per CDR3 protein. The data hold roughly 120,000 distinct CDR3 sequences, with 13% observed a single time. The chain carries TRBV29-1 and TRBJ1-3; D uncertain. The sequence derives from a woman in her late teens or twenties with alopecia areata. Some clones in this sample may be carry-over from other donors' samples. This material consisted of whole blood, taken in connection with sensitization to the hapten diphenylcyclopropenone (DPC). The CDR3 region is CSVVGRNDGNTIYF. The CDR3 DNA is TGCAGCGTTGTCGGGAGGAATGATGGAAACACCATATATTTT.